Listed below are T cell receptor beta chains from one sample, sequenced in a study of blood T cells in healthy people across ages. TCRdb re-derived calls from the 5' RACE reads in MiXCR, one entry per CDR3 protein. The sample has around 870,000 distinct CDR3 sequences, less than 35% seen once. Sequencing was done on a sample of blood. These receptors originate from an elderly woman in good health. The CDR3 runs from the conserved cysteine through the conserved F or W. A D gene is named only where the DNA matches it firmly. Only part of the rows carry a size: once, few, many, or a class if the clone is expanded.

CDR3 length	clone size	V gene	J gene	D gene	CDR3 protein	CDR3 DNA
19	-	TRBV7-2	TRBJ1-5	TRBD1	CASSLLGQGDQYSNQPQHF	TGTGCCAGCAGCTTACTCGGACAGGGGGACCAATATAGCAATCAGCCCCAGCATTTT
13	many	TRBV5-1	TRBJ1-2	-	CASSLMGDYGYTF	TGCGCCAGCAGCTTGATGGGGGACTATGGCTACACCTTC
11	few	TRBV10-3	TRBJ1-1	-	CAISEGGLAFF	TGTGCCATCAGTGAAGGAGGGCTGGCTTTCTTT
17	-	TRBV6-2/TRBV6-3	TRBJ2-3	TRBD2	CASSSGLAGVLTDTQYF	TGTGCCAGCAGTTCAGGACTAGCGGGGGTCCTCACAGATACGCAGTATTTT
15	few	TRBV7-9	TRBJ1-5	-	CARLDGDVYNQPQHF	TGTGCCAGGTTGGACGGGGATGTTTACAATCAGCCCCAGCATTTT
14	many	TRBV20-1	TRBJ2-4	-	CSARESPGLNIQYF	TGCAGTGCTAGAGAATCACCAGGGTTAAACATTCAGTACTTC
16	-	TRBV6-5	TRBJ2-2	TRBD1	CASSCGDRGQAGELFF	TGTGCCAGCAGTTGCGGGGACAGGGGGCAGGCCGGGGAGCTGTTTTTT
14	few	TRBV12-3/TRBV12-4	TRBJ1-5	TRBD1	CASRPGQPNQPQHF	TGTGCCAGCAGGCCGGGACAGCCTAATCAGCCCCAGCATTTT
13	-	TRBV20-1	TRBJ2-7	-	CSQQRLDSYEQYF	TGCAGTCAGCAGCGGCTAGACTCCTACGAGCAGTACTTC
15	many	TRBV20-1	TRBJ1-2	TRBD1	CSARENRGVNYGYTF	TGCAGTGCTAGAGAAAACAGGGGAGTTAACTATGGCTACACCTTC
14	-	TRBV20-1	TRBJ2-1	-	CSARDDRSYNEQFF	TGCAGTGCTAGGGACGACAGATCCTACAATGAGCAGTTCTTC
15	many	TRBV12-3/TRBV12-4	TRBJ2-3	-	CASSFGSPSTDAEYF	TGTGCCAGCAGTTTCGGCAGCCCTAGCACAGATGCGGAATATTTT
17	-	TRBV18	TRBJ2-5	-	CASSPNLQGGPKETQYF	TGTGCCAGCTCACCAAATTTGCAGGGAGGTCCGAAAGAGACCCAGTACTTC
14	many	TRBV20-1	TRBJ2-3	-	CSARWGRKADTQYF	TGCAGTGCTAGGTGGGGGAGGAAGGCAGATACGCAGTATTTT
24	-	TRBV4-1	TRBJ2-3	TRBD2	CASSQELQRLRLAGAGGRYDTQYF	TGCGCCAGCAGCCAAGAACTTCAGAGGTTGCGACTAGCGGGGGCCGGGGGGAGGTACGATACGCAGTATTTT
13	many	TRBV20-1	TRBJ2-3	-	CSRLSTSSGAQYF	TGCAGCCGCCTTTCGACTAGTTCGGGTGCGCAGTATTTT
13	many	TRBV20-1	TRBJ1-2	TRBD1	CSASPGTEYGYTF	TGCAGTGCTAGCCCCGGGACAGAGTATGGCTACACCTTC
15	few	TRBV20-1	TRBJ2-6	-	CSARKGHSGANVLTF	TGCAGTGCTAGAAAAGGACACTCTGGGGCCAACGTCCTGACTTTC
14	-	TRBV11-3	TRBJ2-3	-	CASSSTSTRDTQYF	TGTGCCAGCAGCTCCACTAGCACCCGAGATACGCAGTATTTT